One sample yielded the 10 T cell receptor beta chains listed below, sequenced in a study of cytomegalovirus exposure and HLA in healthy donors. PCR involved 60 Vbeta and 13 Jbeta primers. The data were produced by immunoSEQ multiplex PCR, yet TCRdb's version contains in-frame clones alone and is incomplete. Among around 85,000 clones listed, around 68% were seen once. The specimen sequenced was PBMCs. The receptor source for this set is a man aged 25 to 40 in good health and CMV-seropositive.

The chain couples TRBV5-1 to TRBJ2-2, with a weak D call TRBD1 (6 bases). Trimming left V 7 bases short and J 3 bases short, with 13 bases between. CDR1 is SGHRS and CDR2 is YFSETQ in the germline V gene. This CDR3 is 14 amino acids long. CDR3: CASAPSGDTGELFF. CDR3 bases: TGCGCCAGCGCCCCCTCAGGGGACACCGGGGAGCTGTTTTTT. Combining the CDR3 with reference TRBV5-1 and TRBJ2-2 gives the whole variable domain KAGVTQTPRYLIKTRGQQVTLSCSPISGHRSVSWYQQTPGQGLQFLFEYFSETQRNKGNFPGRFSGRQFSNSRSEMNVSTLELGDSALYLCASAPSGDTGELFFGEGSRLTVL.

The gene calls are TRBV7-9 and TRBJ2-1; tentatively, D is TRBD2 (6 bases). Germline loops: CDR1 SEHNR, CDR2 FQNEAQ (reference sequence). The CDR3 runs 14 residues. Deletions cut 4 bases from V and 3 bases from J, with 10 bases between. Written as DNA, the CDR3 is TGTGCCAGCAGCTCGGGGGAGGTCTACAATGAGCAGTTCTTC. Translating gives CASSSGEVYNEQFF. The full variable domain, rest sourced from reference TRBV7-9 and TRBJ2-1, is DTGVSQNPRHKITKRGQNVTFRCDPISEHNRLYWYRQTLGQGPEFLTYFQNEAQLEKSRLLSDRFSAERPKGSFSTLEIQRTEQGDSAMYLCASSSGEVYNEQFFGPGTRLTVL.

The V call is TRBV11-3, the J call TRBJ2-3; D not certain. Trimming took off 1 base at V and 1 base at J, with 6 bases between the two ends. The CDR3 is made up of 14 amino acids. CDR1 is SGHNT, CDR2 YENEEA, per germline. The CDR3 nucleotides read TGTGCCAGCAGCTTAGTGGCAGGCACAGATACGCAGTATTTT. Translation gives CASSLVAGTDTQYF.

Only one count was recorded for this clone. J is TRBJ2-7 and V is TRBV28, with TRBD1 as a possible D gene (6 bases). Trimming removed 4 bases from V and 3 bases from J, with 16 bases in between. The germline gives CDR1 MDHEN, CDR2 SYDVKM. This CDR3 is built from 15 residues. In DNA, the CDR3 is TGTGCCAGCAGTTCTCCCGGGACATCTTACTACGAGCAGTACTTC. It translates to CASSSPGTSYYEQYF.

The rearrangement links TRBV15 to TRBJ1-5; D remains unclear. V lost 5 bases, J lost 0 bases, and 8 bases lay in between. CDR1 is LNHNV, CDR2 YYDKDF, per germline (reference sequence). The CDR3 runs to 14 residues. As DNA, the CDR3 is TGTGCCACCAGCTCCGGTGGTAGCAATCAGCCCCAGCATTTT. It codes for CATSSGGSNQPQHF.

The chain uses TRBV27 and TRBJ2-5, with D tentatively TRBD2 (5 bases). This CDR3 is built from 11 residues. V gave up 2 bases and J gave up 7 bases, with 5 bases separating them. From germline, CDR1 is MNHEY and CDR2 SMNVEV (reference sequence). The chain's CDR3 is CASSLGGTQYF. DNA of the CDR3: TGTGCCAGCAGTTTAGGAGGGACCCAGTACTTC.

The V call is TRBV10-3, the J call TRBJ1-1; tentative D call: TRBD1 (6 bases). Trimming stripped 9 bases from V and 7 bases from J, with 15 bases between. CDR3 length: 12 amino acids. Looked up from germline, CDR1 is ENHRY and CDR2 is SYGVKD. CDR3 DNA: TGTGCCATAGCTGGACAGTGGGATGAAGCTTTCTTT. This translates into CAIAGQWDEAFF.

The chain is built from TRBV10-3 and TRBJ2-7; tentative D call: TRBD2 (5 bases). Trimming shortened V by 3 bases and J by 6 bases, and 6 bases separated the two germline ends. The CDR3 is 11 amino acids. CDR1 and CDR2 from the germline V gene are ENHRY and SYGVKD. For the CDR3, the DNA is TGTGCCATCAGTGAAGGAGGCGAGCAGTACTTC. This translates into CAISEGGEQYF.

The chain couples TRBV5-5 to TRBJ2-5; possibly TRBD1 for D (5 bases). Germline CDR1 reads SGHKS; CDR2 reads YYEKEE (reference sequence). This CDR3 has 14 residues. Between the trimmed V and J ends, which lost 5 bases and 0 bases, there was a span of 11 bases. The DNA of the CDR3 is TGTGCCAGCAGTTTTATGACAGACCAAGAGACCCAGTACTTC. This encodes CASSFMTDQETQYF.

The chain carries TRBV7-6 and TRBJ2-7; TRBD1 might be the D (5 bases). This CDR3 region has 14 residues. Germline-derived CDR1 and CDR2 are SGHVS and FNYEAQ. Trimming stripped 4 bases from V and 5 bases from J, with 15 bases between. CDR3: CASSSRVWGHEQYF. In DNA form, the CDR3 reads TGTGCCAGCAGCTCCAGGGTGTGGGGCCACGAGCAGTACTTC.